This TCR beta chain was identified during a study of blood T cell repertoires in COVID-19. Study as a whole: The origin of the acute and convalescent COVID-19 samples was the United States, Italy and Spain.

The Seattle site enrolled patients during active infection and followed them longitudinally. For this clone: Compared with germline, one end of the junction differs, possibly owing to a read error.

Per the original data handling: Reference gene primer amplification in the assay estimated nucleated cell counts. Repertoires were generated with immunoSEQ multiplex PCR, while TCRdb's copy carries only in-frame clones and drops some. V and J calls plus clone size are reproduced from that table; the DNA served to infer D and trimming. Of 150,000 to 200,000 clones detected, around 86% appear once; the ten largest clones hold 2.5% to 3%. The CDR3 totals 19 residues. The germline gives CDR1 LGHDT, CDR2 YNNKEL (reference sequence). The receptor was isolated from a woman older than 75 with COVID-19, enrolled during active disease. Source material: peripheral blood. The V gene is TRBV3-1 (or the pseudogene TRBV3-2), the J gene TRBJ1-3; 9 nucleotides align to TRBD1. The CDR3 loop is CASSQGTGDPGRFGYTIYF. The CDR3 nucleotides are TGTGCCAGCAGCCAAGGGACAGGGGACCCAGGGCGATTTGGATACACCATATATTTT.